This TCR beta chain derives from a study of shared clonotypes between healthy human individuals. Study-level findings and limits: Large sequencing depth failed to make sorted-subset sequencing complete, rarefaction showed.

The healthy adult donors were HIV-negative and reported no recent acute infections or vaccinations. This CDR3 is built from 16 residues. Germline V gene sequence: CDR1 WSHSY, CDR2 SAAADI. V lost 6 bases and J lost 0; bases outside the gene matches: 8. This clone was observed a single time. Its antigen is as yet unknown. The authors split each subset's genomic DNA evenly across several immunoSEQ plates. Sequenced by immunoSEQ multiplex PCR; TCRdb stores in-frame clones only, minus some. The sample has more than 1.2 million clones, 98% seen once. Sequencing used naive CD4+ T cells sorted from blood. Documented subset: CD45RA+ positively selected. The V gene is TRBV10-2, the J gene TRBJ2-4; 7 nucleotides agree with TRBD1. This TCR came from a man younger than 40 in good health. The CDR3 sequence: CASRQPGQLAKNIQYF. In DNA, the CDR3 is TGCGCCAGCAGACAACCGGGACAGCTAGCCAAAAACATTCAGTACTTC.